The 27 T cell receptor beta chains given below trace back to one sample, sequenced in a study of blood T cell repertoires in COVID-19. Generated by immunoSEQ multiplex PCR, the TCRdb table keeps only in-frame clones and is missing some. The repertoire holds a few hundred thousand clones, with more than 70% as singletons. Sequencing was carried out using peripheral blood. The receptors were sampled from a woman aged 45 to 65 with COVID-19, enrolled during active disease.

A word on this clone: Additional DNA sequences in this sample encode the identical CDR3. V and J are TRBV18 and TRBJ2-1; D remains unclear. Looked up from germline, CDR1 is KGHSH and CDR2 is LQKENI. The CDR3 has 13 amino acids. V lost 3 bases, J lost 1 base, and 4 bases lay in between. The CDR3 loop is CASSPGSYNEQFF. The CDR3 coding sequence is TGTGCCAGCTCACCCGGGTCCTACAATGAGCAGTTCTTC.

This clone has only a few counts. This sequence joins TRBV4-1 and TRBJ2-5; the D gene is possibly TRBD1 (5 bases). V dropped 2 bases and J dropped 5 bases, with 15 bases sitting between them. Germline V lookup: CDR1 MGHRA, CDR2 YSYEKL. The CDR3 totals 15 residues. The chain's CDR3 is CASSQSPTSGETQYF. CDR3 nucleotides: TGCGCCAGCAGCCAATCCCCAACCTCAGGGGAGACCCAGTACTTC.

The CDR3 coding sequence is TGCGCCAGCAGCTCGGGACTAGGCCCCGAGCAGTACTTC. This gives the protein CASSSGLGPEQYF. The rearrangement joins TRBV5-1 to TRBJ2-7, with 8 bases aligning to TRBD2. CDR1 and CDR2 from the germline V gene are SGHRS and YFSETQ. The CDR3 is 13 amino acids. Germline trimming cut 3 bases from V and 6 bases from J; bases unmatched to any gene: 5.

J is TRBJ2-2 and V is TRBV19; 11 bases match TRBD1. CDR1 is LNHDA, CDR2 SQIVND, per germline (reference sequence). J gave up 8 bases and V 6 bases, and 14 bases lay outside the gene matches. The CDR3 has 17 residues. The CDR3 region is CASRRVGTGGLGGELFF. The CDR3 DNA reads as TGTGCCAGTAGAAGGGTCGGGACAGGGGGACTCGGAGGGGAGCTGTTTTTT.

This chain uses TRBV9 with TRBJ2-3, with 9 bases lining up with TRBD2. This CDR3 is built from 15 residues. Germline V CDR1 and CDR2: SGDLS, YYNGEE. Unmatched junction bases numbered 10, after V lost 7 bases and J lost 4 bases. In DNA form, the CDR3 reads TGTGCCAGCGGGGCGGCGGGGGGGCCCTCAGATACGCAGTATTTT. It codes for CASGAAGGPSDTQYF.

V and J are TRBV20-1 and TRBJ1-2; a possible D gene is TRBD1 (5 bases). The CDR3 loop spans 11 amino acids. Germline V CDR1 and CDR2: DFQATT, SNEGSKA (reference sequence). V was trimmed by 6 bases and J by 8 bases, leaving 13 bases between them. The CDR3 here is CSAPGGEGYTF. CDR3 sequence (DNA): TGCAGTGCGCCCGGGGGAGAGGGCTACACCTTC.

This clone was observed at least ten times. This chain connects TRBV2 to TRBJ2-7; 7 bases are a match to TRBD1. Germline V gene data show CDR1 as SNHLY and CDR2 as FYNNEI. The CDR3 has 15 residues. With V trimmed by 5 bases and J by 9 bases, 16 bases remained unmatched. CDR3 in amino acids: CASSQDRFRRGPQYF. CDR3 coding DNA: TGTGCCAGCAGTCAGGACAGGTTTAGGCGAGGTCCGCAGTACTTC.

V usage is TRBV9 and J usage is TRBJ2-3; 12 nucleotides line up with TRBD2. Germline V gives CDR1 SGDLS, CDR2 YYNGEE. J was trimmed by 1 base and V by 4 bases; bases with no gene match: 1. CDR3 length equals 15 residues. The CDR3 region is CASSPSGGGTDTQYF. DNA for the CDR3: TGTGCCAGCAGCCCTAGCGGGGGGGGCACAGATACGCAGTATTTT.

The chain uses TRBV29-1 and TRBJ2-3; 9 bases match TRBD2. V was clipped by 6 bases and J by 3 bases; unmatched bases: 16. Germline assignment: CDR1 SQVTM and CDR2 ANQGSEA. The CDR3 length is 17 residues. The CDR3 is CSVKQRGAESLTDTQYF. The CDR3 DNA sequence: TGCAGCGTCAAACAGCGGGGGGCAGAAAGTCTAACAGATACGCAGTATTTT.

The rearrangement links TRBV19 to TRBJ1-5; a possible D gene is TRBD1 (5 bases). The V and J ends lost 3 bases and 8 bases respectively, with 17 bases between them. The CDR3 covers 15 residues. Germline V gene sequence: CDR1 LNHDA, CDR2 SQIVND (reference sequence). In nucleotides, the CDR3 is TGTGCCAGTAGTATCCGGGGGGACCTATCTAAGCCCCAGCATTTT. Amino acid sequence: CASSIRGDLSKPQHF.

This chain links TRBV12-3 or TRBV12-4 with TRBJ1-5; the match to TRBD1 covers 7 bases. The CDR3 is 13 residues long. With V trimmed by 6 bases and J by 8 bases, 7 bases remained unmatched. As DNA, the CDR3 is TGTGCCAGCAGACGGACAGGAGCGGAGCCCCAGCATTTT. Protein sequence: CASRRTGAEPQHF.

The chain links TRBV2 to TRBJ2-7, with TRBD1 matching over 8 bases. In germline, CDR1 is SNHLY, CDR2 FYNNEI. The CDR3 is made up of 13 amino acids. The V segment lost 6 bases and the J segment 5 bases; nucleotides outside the gene matches: 6. This CDR3 is CASSLDRDDEQYF. CDR3 in DNA: TGTGCCAGCAGCCTGGACAGGGATGACGAGCAGTACTTC.

The chain uses TRBV11-2 and TRBJ2-2; D is ambiguous. V gave up 3 bases and J gave up 4 bases, with 12 bases separating them. The CDR3 is 15 residues long. CDR1 and CDR2 from the germline V gene are SGHAT and FQNNGV. The CDR3 sequence is CASSLARGPTGELFF. CDR3 nucleotides: TGTGCCAGCAGCTTGGCCCGCGGCCCCACCGGGGAGCTGTTTTTT.

The J gene is TRBJ2-7, the V gene TRBV5-5, with 8 bases aligning to TRBD2. CDR1 and CDR2 (germline): SGHKS, YYEKEE (reference sequence). Unmatched junction bases numbered 8, after V lost 0 bases and J lost 3 bases. This CDR3 region has 16 residues. Written as DNA, the CDR3 is TGTGCCAGCAGCTTGGCGGCTAGCGGGCTTGTCTACGAGCAGTACTTC. Protein sequence: CASSLAASGLVYEQYF.

CDR3 bases: TGTGCCACCAGTGATCCCGCGGGGGGGCCATACAATGAGCAGTTCTTC. The encoded protein is CATSDPAGGPYNEQFF. The chain links TRBV24-1 to TRBJ2-1, with 9 positions matching TRBD2. Germline V gene sequence: CDR1 KGHDR, CDR2 SFDVKD. The CDR3 is made up of 16 amino acids. Losses at the gene ends were 3 bases for V and 4 bases for J; bases not matched to a gene: 6.

This chain links TRBV9 with TRBJ1-4; 7 bases are shared with TRBD1. CDR3 length: 15 residues. Looked up from germline, CDR1 is SGDLS and CDR2 is YYNGEE. V trimming: 2 bases; J trimming: 0 bases; junction bases outside the gene matches: 1. Here the CDR3 reads CASSVDRATNEKLFF. DNA of the CDR3: TGTGCCAGCAGCGTCGACAGGGCAACTAATGAAAAACTGTTTTTT. The full variable domain, completed using reference TRBV9 and TRBJ1-4, is DSGVTQTPKHLITATGQRVTLRCSPRSGDLSVYWYQQSLDQGLQFLIQYYNGEERAKGNILERFSAQQFPDLHSELNLSSLELGDSALYFCASSVDRATNEKLFFGSGTQLSVL.

The gene calls are TRBV3-1 (or the pseudogene TRBV3-2) and TRBJ1-2, with 10 bases lining up with TRBD1. The germline V gene has CDR1 LGHDT and CDR2 YNNKEL (reference sequence). The J segment lost 9 bases and the V segment lost 4 bases, leaving 11 bases of the junction unmatched. The CDR3 is 15 amino acids. CDR3 sequence reads: CASSRGTGDLRSYTF. CDR3 coding DNA: TGTGCCAGCAGCCGGGGGACAGGGGACCTGAGAAGCTACACCTTC.

The chain has TRBV10-1 and TRBJ1-1; TRBD1 agrees at 7 bases. J gave up 4 bases and V 5 bases, and 7 bases lay outside the gene matches. This CDR3 region has 14 residues. Germline CDR1 reads WNHNN; CDR2 reads SYGVQD (reference sequence). The CDR3 DNA reads TGCGCCAGCAGTTCGGGACAGTCGGGCACTGAAGCTTTCTTT. This gives the protein CASSSGQSGTEAFF.

The rearrangement joins TRBV5-1 to TRBJ1-6, with a weak D call TRBD1 (6 bases). The germline gives CDR1 SGHRS, CDR2 YFSETQ. V lost 5 bases and J lost 8, with 17 bases in between. CDR3 length: 15 residues. CDR3 in amino acids: CASSSTGSADSPLHF. In DNA form, the CDR3 reads TGCGCCAGCAGTTCAACAGGGAGTGCGGATTCACCCCTCCACTTT. Together with reference TRBV5-1 and TRBJ1-6, the CDR3 gives the full variable domain: KAGVTQTPRYLIKTRGQQVTLSCSPISGHRSVSWYQQTPGQGLQFLFEYFSETQRNKGNFPGRFSGRQFSNSRSEMNVSTLELGDSALYLCASSSTGSADSPLHFGNGTRLTVT.

V and J are TRBV11-2 and TRBJ1-6, with 10 bases aligning to TRBD1. Germline V lookup: CDR1 SGHAT, CDR2 FQNNGV. The CDR3 runs to 15 residues. With 1 base clipped from V and 9 bases from J, the junction kept 3 bases outside the gene matches. The CDR3 spells CASSLGTGGGSPLHF. The CDR3 bases are TGTGCCAGCAGCTTAGGGACAGGGGGTGGTTCACCCCTCCACTTT. Full variable domain (outside the CDR3, taken from reference TRBV11-2 and TRBJ1-6): EAGVAQSPRYKIIEKRQSVAFWCNPISGHATLYWYQQILGQGPKLLIQFQNNGVVDDSQLPKDRFSAERLKGVDSTLKIQPAKLEDSAVYLCASSLGTGGGSPLHFGNGTRLTVT.

The J gene is TRBJ2-2, the V gene TRBV11-2; D remains ambiguous. This CDR3 has 14 residues. CDR1 is SGHAT, CDR2 FQNNGV, per germline. Trimming took 3 bases from V and 6 from J, leaving 11 bases between them. The DNA for the CDR3 is TGTGCCAGCAGCTTTGGGCAGAGTGCCGGGGAGCTGTTTTTT. This codes for CASSFGQSAGELFF.

V usage is TRBV15 and J usage is TRBJ2-5, with 8 bases matching TRBD1. Germline loops: CDR1 LNHNV, CDR2 YYDKDF (reference sequence). The ends lost 0 bases at V and 5 bases at J; junction bases unmatched: 14. The CDR3 is 18 amino acids. CDR3 DNA: TGTGCCACCAGCAGAGATGTCAGGGGGCTAGTCCTTTCCGAGACCCAGTACTTC. The encoded protein is CATSRDVRGLVLSETQYF.

Here the CDR3 DNA reads TGTGCCAGCAGCAGCGGACTAGCGGGGGCAGGAGAGACCCAGTACTTC. Amino acids: CASSSGLAGAGETQYF. The chain is built from TRBV28 and TRBJ2-5; 13 bases agree with TRBD2. The CDR3 has 16 residues. Germline V gene lookup returns CDR1 MDHEN and CDR2 SYDVKM. Trimming at V came to 6 bases and at J to 4 bases, leaving 8 bases not matched to a gene. The full variable domain, in which reference TRBV28 and TRBJ2-5 provide the parts outside the CDR3, is DVKVTQSSRYLVKRTGEKVFLECVQDMDHENMFWYRQDPGLGLRLIYFSYDVKMKEKGDIPEGYSVSREKKERFSLILESASTNQTSMYLCASSSGLAGAGETQYFGPGTRLLVL.

DNA for the CDR3: TGTGCCACCAGTGATTCCCGGACAGGGGCGAACGAGCAGTACTTC. Protein sequence: CATSDSRTGANEQYF. J is TRBJ2-7 and V is TRBV24-1, with 9 nucleotides matching TRBD1. The CDR3 contains 15 residues. CDR1 and CDR2 (germline): KGHDR, SFDVKD. V was clipped by 2 bases and J by 5 bases; unmatched bases: 6.

The rearrangement joins TRBV2 to TRBJ2-7, with TRBD2 matching 13 bases. The V gene's germline CDR1 is SNHLY and CDR2 FYNNEI. The CDR3 has 13 residues. Germline trimming cut 9 bases from V and 3 bases from J; bases unmatched to any gene: 2. The CDR3 loop is CARRTSGSYEQYF. In DNA, the CDR3 is TGTGCCAGACGGACTAGCGGGAGCTACGAGCAGTACTTC.

For this clone: Additional DNA sequences in this sample encode the identical CDR3. V and J are TRBV28 and TRBJ2-5; 7 bases are a match to TRBD2. V dropped 3 bases and J dropped 3; count of bases not matched to a gene: 1. CDR1 is MDHEN, CDR2 SYDVKM, per germline. This CDR3 region has 13 residues. CDR3 DNA sequence: TGTGCCAGCAGTTTCGCGGGGGAAGAGACCCAGTACTTC. This sequence encodes CASSFAGEETQYF.

V usage is TRBV2 and J usage is TRBJ2-7, with 10 bases matching TRBD1. Germline V gene sequence: CDR1 SNHLY, CDR2 FYNNEI. The CDR3 runs to 15 residues. Losses at the gene ends were 6 bases for V and 5 bases for J; bases not matched to a gene: 10. The DNA for the CDR3 is TGTGCCAGCAGCGTGGGCGGCGGGACAGGGGACGAGCAGTACTTC. This encodes CASSVGGGTGDEQYF.